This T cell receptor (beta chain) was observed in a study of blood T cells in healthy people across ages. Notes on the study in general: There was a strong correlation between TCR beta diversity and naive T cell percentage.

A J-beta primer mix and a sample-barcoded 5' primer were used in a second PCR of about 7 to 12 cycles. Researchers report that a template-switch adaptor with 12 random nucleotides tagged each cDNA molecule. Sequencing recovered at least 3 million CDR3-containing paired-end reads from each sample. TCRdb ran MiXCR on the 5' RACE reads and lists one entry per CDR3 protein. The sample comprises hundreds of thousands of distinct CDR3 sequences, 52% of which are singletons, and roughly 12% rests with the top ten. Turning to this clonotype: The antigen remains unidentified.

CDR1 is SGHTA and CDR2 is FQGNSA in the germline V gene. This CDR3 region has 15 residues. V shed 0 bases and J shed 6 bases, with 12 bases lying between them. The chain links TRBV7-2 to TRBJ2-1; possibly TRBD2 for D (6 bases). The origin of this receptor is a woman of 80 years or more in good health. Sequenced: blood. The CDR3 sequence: CASSLARGGANEQFF. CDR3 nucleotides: TGTGCCAGCAGCTTAGCGAGAGGAGGGGCCAATGAGCAGTTCTTC.